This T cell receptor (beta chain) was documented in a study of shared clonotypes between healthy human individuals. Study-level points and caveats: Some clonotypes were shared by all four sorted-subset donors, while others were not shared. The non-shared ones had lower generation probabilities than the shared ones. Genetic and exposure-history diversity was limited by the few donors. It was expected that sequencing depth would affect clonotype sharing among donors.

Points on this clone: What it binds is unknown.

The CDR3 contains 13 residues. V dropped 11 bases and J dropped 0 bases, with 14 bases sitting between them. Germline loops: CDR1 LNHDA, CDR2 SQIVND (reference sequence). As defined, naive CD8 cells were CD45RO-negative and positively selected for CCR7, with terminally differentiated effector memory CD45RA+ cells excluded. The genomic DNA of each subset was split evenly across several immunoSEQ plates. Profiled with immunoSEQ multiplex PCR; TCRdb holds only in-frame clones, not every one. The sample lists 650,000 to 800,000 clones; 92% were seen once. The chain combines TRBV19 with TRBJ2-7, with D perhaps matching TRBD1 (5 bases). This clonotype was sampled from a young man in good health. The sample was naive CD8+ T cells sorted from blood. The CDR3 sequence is CASKGVNSYEQYF. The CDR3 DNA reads TGTGCCTCAAAAGGGGTAAACTCCTACGAGCAGTACTTC.